This TCR beta chain was sequenced during a study of blood T cell repertoires in COVID-19. Study background: Acute and convalescent COVID-19 samples came from the United States, Italy and Spain. The cDNA or gDNA used as material had been derived from T cells, B-cell-depleted T cells, or PBMCs.

Authors' methods: Estimation of nucleated cell counts was performed using reference gene primer amplification. Profiled with immunoSEQ multiplex PCR; TCRdb holds only in-frame clones, not every one. For V, J and clone size, that table is used; D and trimming come from the DNA. Among about 260,000 clones listed, 70% to 90% were seen once. The sequencing input was peripheral blood. This TCR derives from a man aged 18 to 30 with active or convalescent COVID-19.

DNA of the CDR3: TGTGCCAGCACCCCAGGACGGGAATATGGCTACACCTTC. This sequence encodes CASTPGREYGYTF. The chain employs TRBV9 and TRBJ1-2; D unresolved. The CDR3 is 13 amino acids. Per germline, CDR1 SGDLS and CDR2 YYNGEE. V was cut by 6 bases and J by 5 bases, with 14 bases left in between.